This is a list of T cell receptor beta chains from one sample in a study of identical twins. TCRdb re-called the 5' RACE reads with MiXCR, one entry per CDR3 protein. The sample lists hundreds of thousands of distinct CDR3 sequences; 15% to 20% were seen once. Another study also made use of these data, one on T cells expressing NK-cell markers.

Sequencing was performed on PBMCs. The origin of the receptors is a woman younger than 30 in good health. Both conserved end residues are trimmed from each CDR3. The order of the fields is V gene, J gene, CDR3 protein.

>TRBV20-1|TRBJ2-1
SARGNSYNEQF
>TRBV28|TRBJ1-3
ASSLFSGGNTIY
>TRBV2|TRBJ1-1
ASRLQSNTEAF
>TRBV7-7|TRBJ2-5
ASSLASQETQY
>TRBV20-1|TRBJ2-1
SVAGVYNEQF
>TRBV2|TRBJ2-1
ANNGKTDRDQQF
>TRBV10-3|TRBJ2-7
AISAASSYEQY
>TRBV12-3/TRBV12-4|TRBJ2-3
ASSLGAARGTDTQY
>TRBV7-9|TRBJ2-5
ASSLMGDQY
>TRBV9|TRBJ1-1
ASSVSGQATEAF